A single TCR beta chain is shown here with its context. The entry originates in a study of blood T cell repertoires in COVID-19. Study in general: Samples taken during acute and convalescent COVID-19 were collected in the United States, Italy and Spain.

The CDR3 has 14 residues. Per the germline V gene, CDR1 is MNHEY and CDR2 is SVGAGI. V shed 0 bases and J shed 3 bases, with 8 bases lying between them. Assay: immunoSEQ multiplex PCR; the TCRdb copy retains only in-frame clones and omits some. The data show some 87,000 clones, with 70% to 90% seen just once and more than 3.5% held by the top ten. The sample was peripheral blood. The rearrangement joins TRBV6-5 to TRBJ1-2; a possible D gene is TRBD1 (5 bases). The TCR comes from a human donor with COVID-19, enrolled during active disease. The donor label of this sample is uncertain. This CDR3 reads CASSYSRGDYGYTF. In DNA, the CDR3 is TGTGCCAGCAGTTACTCGCGGGGGGACTATGGCTACACCTTC.